This TCR beta chain was captured by sequencing in a study of T cell changes during pregnancy in multiple sclerosis (dated by TCRdb to between 2017 and 2020). With regard to the full study: Changes in the T cell repertoire over the course of pregnancy were examined in this study in women with multiple sclerosis.

Library creation used the immunoSEQ multiplex PCR assay. In its TCRdb copy, this immuneACCESS table keeps in-frame sequences only and misses some clones. Where compared with another copy, unresolved V genes explain less than half of these, and the others have no known cause. The sample records 55,000 to 85,000 clones, 90% of which are singletons. Around 1.5% of the sample is held by the ten biggest clonotypes. The germline V gene provides CDR1 SGDLS and CDR2 YYNGEE. The CDR3 holds 14 amino acids from the cysteine to the phenylalanine. Only the CDR3 DNA stays, 42 bases, in frame from base 1. Trimming takes 4 bases off V and 8 bases off J; junction bases not matched to a gene: 9. This clone was counted once. The clone's antigen remains unknown. Base qualities are not at hand, and no much larger clone is one base apart.

The receptor comes from a female donor with multiple sclerosis, enrolled in a pregnancy study. The V and J genes are TRBV9 and TRBJ1-2, and 9 junctional nucleotides match TRBD1. The sample here was peripheral blood, taken in the third trimester of pregnancy. This receptor has the CDR3 CASSPRTGAGGYTF. The nucleotide sequence reads as follows: TGTGCCAGCAGCCCCCGGACAGGGGCAGGAGGCTACACCTTC. The full variable domain, with segments outside the CDR3 supplied by the reference TRBV9 and TRBJ1-2 proteins, appears as DSGVTQTPKHLITATGQRVTLRCSPRSGDLSVYWYQQSLDQGLQFLIQYYNGEERAKGNILERFSAQQFPDLHSELNLSSLELGDSALYFCASSPRTGAGGYTFGSGTRLTVV.